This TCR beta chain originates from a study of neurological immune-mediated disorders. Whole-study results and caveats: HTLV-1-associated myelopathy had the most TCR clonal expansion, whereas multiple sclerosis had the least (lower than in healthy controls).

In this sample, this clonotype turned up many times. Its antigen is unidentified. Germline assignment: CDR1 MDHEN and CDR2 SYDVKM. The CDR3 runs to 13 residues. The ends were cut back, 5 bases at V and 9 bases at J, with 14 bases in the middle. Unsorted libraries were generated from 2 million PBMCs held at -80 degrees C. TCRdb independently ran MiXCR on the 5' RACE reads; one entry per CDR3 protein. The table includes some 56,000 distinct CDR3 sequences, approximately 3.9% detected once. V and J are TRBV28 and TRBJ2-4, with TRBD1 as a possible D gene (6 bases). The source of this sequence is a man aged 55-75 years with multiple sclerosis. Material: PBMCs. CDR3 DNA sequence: TGTGCCAGCAGTGTTACAGGGACACGCATTCAGTACTTC. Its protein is CASSVTGTRIQYF.